Below are 29 T cell receptor beta chains sequenced from a single sample in a study of blood T cell repertoires in COVID-19. Generated by immunoSEQ multiplex PCR, the TCRdb table keeps only in-frame clones and is missing some. Here the sample spans about 350,000 clones, 80% to 90% being singletons. Sequenced: peripheral blood. The origin of the receptors is a woman aged 50 to 65 with COVID-19, enrolled during active disease.

The rearrangement uses TRBV11-2 and TRBJ2-5; TRBD2 matches at 15 bases. Germline CDR1 reads SGHAT; CDR2 reads FQNNGV. Trimming took 1 base from V and 5 from J; bases not matched to a gene: 2. The CDR3 runs 16 residues. The CDR3: CASSLGTSGRAETQYF. CDR3 nucleotides: TGTGCCAGCAGCTTAGGGACTAGCGGGAGGGCGGAGACCCAGTACTTC.

V is TRBV6-4 and J is TRBJ2-5; TRBD1 matches at 11 bases. The ends lost 1 base at V and 3 bases at J; junction bases unmatched: 4. In germline, CDR1 is MRHNA, CDR2 SNTAGT. This CDR3 is 16 amino acids long. CDR3 sequence reads: CASSDWDRGSKETQYF. CDR3 sequence (DNA): TGTGCCAGCAGTGACTGGGACAGGGGGTCAAAAGAGACCCAGTACTTC.

This clone has a single count. The rearrangement links TRBV27 to TRBJ2-3; possible D gene TRBD2, 6 bases. The V end lost 4 bases, the J end lost 0 bases, and 11 bases lay between the germline ends. From germline, CDR1 is MNHEY and CDR2 SMNVEV (reference sequence). The CDR3 covers 15 residues. CDR3 sequence: CASSSRGASTDTQYF. CDR3 DNA: TGTGCCAGCAGTTCACGCGGGGCTAGCACAGATACGCAGTATTTT.

The V gene is TRBV29-1, the J gene TRBJ1-1, with TRBD1 as a possible D gene (6 bases). Trimming left V 0 bases short and J 5 bases short, with 10 bases between. CDR3 size: 13 residues. Germline lookup yields CDR1 SQVTM and CDR2 ANQGSEA. In DNA form, the CDR3 reads TGCAGCGTTGAAGATGGGGGCCTGACTGAAGCTTTCTTT. Its protein product is CSVEDGGLTEAFF. Together with reference TRBV29-1 and TRBJ1-1, the CDR3 gives the full variable domain: SAVISQKPSRDICQRGTSLTIQCQVDSQVTMMFWYRQQPGQSLTLIATANQGSEATYESGFVIDKFPISRPNLTFSTLTVSNMSPEDSSIYLCSVEDGGLTEAFFGQGTRLTVV.

J is TRBJ2-1 and V is TRBV11-3; 10 nucleotides align to TRBD1. V lost 0 bases and J lost 7; bases outside the gene matches: 9. The CDR3 extends over 17 amino acids. Looked up from germline, CDR1 is SGHNT and CDR2 is YENEEA. The CDR3, as DNA: TGTGCCAGCAGCTTAGACAGAGACAGGGGGCATGGTAATGAGCAGTTCTTC. It encodes CASSLDRDRGHGNEQFF.

J is TRBJ2-1 and V is TRBV7-9; TRBD2 agrees at 11 bases. This CDR3 spans 15 amino acids. Trimming removed 6 bases from V and 4 bases from J; junction bases left unmatched: 5. Germline CDR1 is SEHNR and CDR2 is FQNEAQ (reference sequence). The CDR3 protein is CASRIGTSGYNEQFF. In DNA, the CDR3 is TGTGCCAGCAGGATAGGGACTAGCGGTTACAATGAGCAGTTCTTC. The full variable domain, with the rest looked up from reference TRBV7-9 and TRBJ2-1, is DTGVSQNPRHKITKRGQNVTFRCDPISEHNRLYWYRQTLGQGPEFLTYFQNEAQLEKSRLLSDRFSAERPKGSFSTLEIQRTEQGDSAMYLCASRIGTSGYNEQFFGPGTRLTVL.

The V gene is TRBV5-1, the J gene TRBJ2-3, with 8 bases identical to TRBD2. The J segment lost 1 base and the V segment lost 4 bases, leaving 11 bases of the junction unmatched. This CDR3 has 17 amino acids. Germline CDR1 is SGHRS and CDR2 is YFSETQ. The CDR3 DNA follows: TGCGCCAGCAGCCTACGCGGGACTAGTAAAGGCACAGATACGCAGTATTTT. Amino acids: CASSLRGTSKGTDTQYF. Combining the CDR3 with reference TRBV5-1 and TRBJ2-3 gives the whole variable domain KAGVTQTPRYLIKTRGQQVTLSCSPISGHRSVSWYQQTPGQGLQFLFEYFSETQRNKGNFPGRFSGRQFSNSRSEMNVSTLELGDSALYLCASSLRGTSKGTDTQYFGPGTRLTVL.

The chain joins TRBV30 to TRBJ2-5; 8 bases align to TRBD2. Germline V gives CDR1 GTSNPN, CDR2 SVGIG (reference sequence). V dropped 6 bases and J dropped 5; count of bases not matched to a gene: 5. This CDR3 has 12 amino acids. CDR3 protein: CACGLARETQYF. CDR3 sequence (DNA): TGTGCCTGCGGACTAGCTCGGGAGACCCAGTACTTC. The whole variable domain, filled in from reference TRBV30 and TRBJ2-5, reads SQTIHQWPATLVQPVGSPLSLECTVEGTSNPNLYWYRQAAGRGLQLLFYSVGIGQISSEVPQNLSASRPQDRQFILSSKKLLLSDSGFYLCACGLARETQYFGPGTRLLVL.

V is TRBV24-1 and J is TRBJ2-1; weak D call: TRBD2 (6 bases). Germline CDR1 is KGHDR and CDR2 is SFDVKD. The CDR3 runs 14 residues. V lost 5 bases and J lost 8, with 15 bases in between. The CDR3 is CATSGPLSGDEQFF. Written as DNA, the CDR3 is TGTGCCACCAGTGGCCCTCTCTCGGGGGATGAGCAGTTCTTC.

V usage is TRBV7-3 and J usage is TRBJ2-3, with 8 bases lining up with TRBD1. Germline assignment: CDR1 SGHTA and CDR2 FQGTGA. This CDR3 spans 19 amino acids. V dropped 5 bases and J dropped 5; count of bases not matched to a gene: 21. CDR3 in amino acids: CASSPDRGDPSGRLDTQYF. As DNA, the CDR3 is TGTGCCAGCAGCCCTGACAGGGGAGACCCATCGGGGAGATTAGATACGCAGTATTTT.

The chain links TRBV5-1 to TRBJ2-2; 7 bases are a match to TRBD2. Per the germline V gene, CDR1 is SGHRS and CDR2 is YFSETQ. Trimming at V came to 0 bases and at J to 6 bases, leaving 11 bases not matched to a gene. The CDR3 runs to 17 residues. This chain's CDR3 is CASSLGASGLLPGELFF. CDR3 DNA sequence: TGCGCCAGCAGCTTGGGGGCTAGCGGTCTCCTACCCGGGGAGCTGTTTTTT.

This clone was seen just once. The V call is TRBV27, the J call TRBJ2-7, with unresolved D. Per germline, CDR1 MNHEY and CDR2 SMNVEV (reference sequence). Between the trimmed V and J ends, which lost 6 bases and 2 bases, there was a span of 8 bases. This CDR3 has 12 residues. CDR3 nucleotides: TGTGCCAGCAGCAGGCACCCCTACGAGCAGTACTTC. This translates into CASSRHPYEQYF.

In its sample, this clone was seen a few times. The J gene is TRBJ1-5, the V gene TRBV6-2 or TRBV6-3, with TRBD1 as a possible D gene (5 bases). CDR1 MNHEY and CDR2 SVGEGT come from the germline V gene. V lost 2 bases and J 6 bases, leaving 20 bases between the germline ends. CDR3 length equals 17 residues. The DNA of the CDR3 is TGTGCCAGCAGTTACACATCTGGAGGGGTGTCAGGTCAGCCCCAGCATTTT. Translation: CASSYTSGGVSGQPQHF.

The rearrangement uses TRBV24-1 and TRBJ2-3; TRBD2 might be the D (6 bases). V was trimmed by 4 bases and J by 2 bases, leaving 12 bases between them. The CDR3 loop spans 15 amino acids. CDR1 KGHDR and CDR2 SFDVKD come from the germline V gene. The CDR3 nucleotides read TGTGCCACCAGTGACACCCGGGACTCCACAGATACGCAGTATTTT. Its protein is CATSDTRDSTDTQYF.

This clone was detected once. CDR3 in amino acids: CVERGRGRSDQPQHF. For the CDR3, the DNA is TGTGTCGAACGGGGCAGGGGCCGCTCGGATCAGCCCCAGCATTTT. The gene calls are TRBV15 and TRBJ1-5; D possibly corresponds to TRBD1 (6 bases). The CDR3 runs to 15 residues. Germline assignment: CDR1 LNHNV and CDR2 YYDKDF (reference sequence).

The V gene is TRBV3-1 (or the pseudogene TRBV3-2), the J gene TRBJ1-2; 10 positions match TRBD1. J lost 6 bases, V lost 0 bases, and 4 bases had no gene match. CDR3 size: 15 residues. CDR1 is LGHDT, CDR2 YNNKEL, per germline (reference sequence). The CDR3 loop reads CASSQERGTGDGYTF. The CDR3 coding sequence is TGTGCCAGCAGCCAAGAACGTGGGACAGGGGATGGCTACACCTTC.

In its sample, this clone was seen a few times. One end of the junction fails to match germline, which may point to a read error. The chain couples TRBV7-6 to TRBJ1-6; 7 positions match TRBD1. The CDR3 totals 15 residues. In germline, CDR1 is SGHVS, CDR2 FNYEAQ. The CDR3 DNA reads TGTGCCAGCAGCCTAGCGACAGGGTTAAATTCACCCCTCCACTTT. Residues: CASSLATGLNSPLHF.

The gene calls are TRBV2 and TRBJ1-5; 8 bases are a match to TRBD1. Losses at the gene ends were 6 bases for V and 2 bases for J; bases not matched to a gene: 6. Germline V gene data show CDR1 as SNHLY and CDR2 as FYNNEI. The length of the CDR3 is 15 residues. The CDR3 DNA reads TGTGCCAGCAGGGCTCCGGGACAGGGCAATCAGCCCCAGCATTTT. It is translated as CASRAPGQGNQPQHF.

The gene calls are TRBV5-5 and TRBJ1-2; the match to TRBD1 covers 7 bases. Germline CDR1 and CDR2: SGHKS and YYEKEE (reference sequence). CDR3 length equals 13 residues. The junction had 6 bases not matched to a gene; V was cut back by 7 bases and J by 3 bases. DNA for the CDR3: TGTGCCAGCGACACCGGGACAGACTATGGCTACACCTTC. Translated: CASDTGTDYGYTF.

V gene TRBV11-2 combines with J gene TRBJ2-1; 10 bases map to TRBD2. Germline trimming cut 4 bases from V and 4 bases from J; bases unmatched to any gene: 7. The CDR3 has 16 amino acids. The germline V gene has CDR1 SGHAT and CDR2 FQNNGV. The CDR3 bases are TGTGCCAGCAGCTCCGTCGGGACTAGCGCTTACAATGAGCAGTTCTTC. It translates to CASSSVGTSAYNEQFF.

The chain links TRBV9 to TRBJ2-3, with 7 bases fitting TRBD1. The V gene's germline CDR1 is SGDLS and CDR2 YYNGEE. The CDR3 loop spans 14 amino acids. V was pared by 3 bases and J by 6 bases, with 7 bases of the junction left unmatched. The CDR3: CASSASRGGDTQYF. The CDR3 DNA follows: TGTGCCAGCAGCGCGAGCAGAGGGGGCGATACGCAGTATTTT.

The CDR3 DNA sequence: TGTGCCTGGAGTTTTCGATCTAGCGGGAGGGCCCGGGAGCAGTTCTTC. Its translation: CAWSFRSSGRAREQFF. The V call is TRBV30, the J call TRBJ2-1, with 12 bases identical to TRBD2. CDR1 and CDR2 (germline): GTSNPN, SVGIG (reference sequence). V shed 2 bases and J 10 bases; nucleotides not matched to a gene: 12. The CDR3 spans 16 residues. The full variable domain, in which reference TRBV30 and TRBJ2-1 provide the parts outside the CDR3, is SQTIHQWPATLVQPVGSPLSLECTVEGTSNPNLYWYRQAAGRGLQLLFYSVGIGQISSEVPQNLSASRPQDRQFILSSKKLLLSDSGFYLCAWSFRSSGRAREQFFGPGTRLTVL.

This chain connects TRBV19 to TRBJ2-7, with D perhaps matching TRBD2 (6 bases). The length of the CDR3 is 17 residues. In germline, CDR1 is LNHDA, CDR2 SQIVND (reference sequence). V was pared by 4 bases and J by 7 bases, with 26 bases between. CDR3 loop: CASSSITAAGRAGEQYF. The CDR3 DNA sequence: TGTGCCAGTAGTAGTATCACGGCGGCGGGCAGGGCGGGGGAGCAGTACTTC.

The V gene is TRBV18, the J gene TRBJ1-4; D remains unclear. The CDR3 contains 15 residues. The germline gives CDR1 KGHSH, CDR2 LQKENI. V was cut by 3 bases and J by 1 base, with 9 bases left in between. The CDR3 sequence is CASSPQFGTNEKLFF. The CDR3 DNA reads TGTGCCAGCTCACCCCAGTTTGGAACTAATGAAAAACTGTTTTTT.

CDR3 sequence reads: CASSWDRVEGYTF. The CDR3 nucleotides are TGTGCCAGCAGCTGGGACAGGGTTGAGGGCTACACCTTC. V gene TRBV7-8 combines with J gene TRBJ1-2; 9 nucleotides agree with TRBD1. CDR3 length equals 13 residues. With V trimmed by 4 bases and J by 8 bases, 5 bases remained unmatched. Germline CDR1 reads SGHVS; CDR2 reads FQNEAQ.

The sample holds a few counts of this clone. The V gene is TRBV25-1, the J gene TRBJ2-3; 10 nucleotides match TRBD1. The V gene end was trimmed by 5 bases and the J gene end by 3 bases; junction bases not matched to a gene: 8. Germline V gene lookup returns CDR1 MGHDK and CDR2 SYGVNS. The CDR3 runs 16 residues. CDR3 sequence (DNA): TGTGCCAGCAGTAAACGCCGGACAGGGGGAACAGATACGCAGTATTTT. Its translation is CASSKRRTGGTDTQYF. The whole variable domain, remainder taken from reference TRBV25-1 and TRBJ2-3, is EADIYQTPRYLVIGTGKKITLECSQTMGHDKMYWYQQDPGMELHLIHYSYGVNSTEKGDLSSESTVSRIRTEHFPLTLESARPSHTSQYLCASSKRRTGGTDTQYFGPGTRLTVL.

This chain connects TRBV19 to TRBJ2-2, with a possible D match to TRBD2 (5 bases). The length of the CDR3 is 15 residues. Germline-derived CDR1 and CDR2 are LNHDA and SQIVND (reference sequence). V dropped 6 bases and J dropped 5 bases, with 16 bases sitting between them. DNA of the CDR3: TGTGCCAGTAGCCAAACTAGGGTGGGGACCGGGGAGCTGTTTTTT. Protein product: CASSQTRVGTGELFF.

A single count supports this clone. The rearrangement joins TRBV2 to TRBJ2-5; no clear D. The V end lost 5 bases, the J end lost 2 bases, and 12 bases lay between the germline ends. The CDR3 has 14 residues. Germline CDR1 and CDR2: SNHLY and FYNNEI. CDR3 coding DNA: TGTGCCAGCAGTCGACACATTCTTCAAGAGACCCAGTACTTC. Translated, it gives CASSRHILQETQYF.

This chain joins TRBV20-1 and TRBJ1-2; D is perhaps TRBD1 (6 bases). Looked up from germline, CDR1 is DFQATT and CDR2 is SNEGSKA (reference sequence). The ends were cut back, 3 bases at V and 6 bases at J, with 17 bases in the middle. This CDR3 is built from 14 residues. The CDR3 DNA is TGCAGTGCTAGTGTCACCGGGACATACCATGGCTACACCTTC. It translates to CSASVTGTYHGYTF.